The 7 T cell receptor beta chains given below trace back to one sample, sequenced in a study of blood T cell repertoires in COVID-19. Generated by immunoSEQ multiplex PCR, the TCRdb table keeps only in-frame clones and is missing some. This table holds 200,000 to 250,000 clones, 88% found once. The material sequenced was PBMCs or T cells enriched from blood (not recorded which). These receptors were obtained from a woman aged 25 to 39 who had been exposed to COVID-19.

The rearrangement joins TRBV5-5 to TRBJ2-3; 7 nucleotides line up with TRBD2. V was clipped by 5 bases and J by 2 bases; unmatched bases: 8. The CDR3 runs 15 residues. The V gene's germline CDR1 is SGHKS and CDR2 YYEKEE (reference sequence). The CDR3 coding sequence is TGTGCCAGCAGTCAGAGCGGGACCATCACAGATACGCAGTATTTT. Its translation is CASSQSGTITDTQYF. Based on the CDR3 plus reference TRBV5-5 and TRBJ2-3, the full variable domain is DAGVTQSPTHLIKTRGQQVTLRCSPISGHKSVSWYQQVLGQGPQFIFQYYEKEERGRGNFPDRFSARQFPNYSSELNVNALLLGDSALYLCASSQSGTITDTQYFGPGTRLTVL.

The V and J genes are TRBV6-4 and TRBJ2-2; 7 nucleotides match TRBD2. Germline V gives CDR1 MRHNA, CDR2 SNTAGT. This CDR3 has 17 residues. The junction had 7 bases not matched to a gene; V was cut back by 2 bases and J by 1 base. CDR3 sequence reads: CASSDNPSGVNTGELFF. Written as DNA, the CDR3 is TGTGCCAGCAGTGACAACCCGAGCGGGGTGAACACCGGGGAGCTGTTTTTT.

This chain links TRBV19 with TRBJ2-5; tentatively, D is TRBD2 (5 bases). V was clipped by 3 bases and J by 0 bases, with 20 bases between them. This CDR3 comprises 18 residues. Germline-derived CDR1 and CDR2 are LNHDA and SQIVND (reference sequence). The CDR3: CASSIFPGMVGNQETQYF. CDR3 sequence (DNA): TGTGCCAGTAGTATTTTTCCGGGGATGGTAGGGAACCAAGAGACCCAGTACTTC.

The chain is built from TRBV28 and TRBJ2-7; 7 bases fit TRBD1. Germline V CDR1 and CDR2: MDHEN, SYDVKM. The J segment lost 3 bases and the V segment lost 4 bases, leaving 9 bases of the junction unmatched. The CDR3 is 15 residues long. In DNA form, the CDR3 reads TGTGCCAGCAGTTCACCGGGACAGACGAACTACGAGCAGTACTTC. This sequence encodes CASSSPGQTNYEQYF.

This rearrangement joins TRBV19 to TRBJ2-2; D call uncertain. This CDR3 has 21 amino acids. Germline V CDR1 and CDR2: LNHDA, SQIVND (reference sequence). V dropped 3 bases and J dropped 3 bases, with 29 bases sitting between them. In nucleotides, the CDR3 is TGTGCCAGTAGTATCTGGGTTAAAAACACCGTGGAGTCCCGTGACACCGGGGAGCTGTTTTTT. Protein sequence: CASSIWVKNTVESRDTGELFF.

The chain joins TRBV6-5 to TRBJ2-3, with TRBD1 matching 7 bases. Germline CDR1 and CDR2: MNHEY and SVGAGI. V lost 6 bases, J lost 1 base, and 7 bases stayed unmatched. The CDR3 length is 15 residues. The DNA of the CDR3 is TGTGCCAGCAGCCGAACAGGGGTTGGCACAGATACGCAGTATTTT. It translates to CASSRTGVGTDTQYF.

This clone was detected many times. The V and J genes are TRBV5-4 and TRBJ2-7; 7 bases line up with TRBD2. CDR1 SGHNT and CDR2 YYREEE come from the germline V gene (reference sequence). The trim removed 4 bases at V and 2 bases at J, leaving 18 bases unmatched. The CDR3 has 18 amino acids. The CDR3 is CASSHHGGKELQTYEQYF. CDR3 sequence (DNA): TGTGCCAGCAGCCACCACGGGGGGAAGGAACTACAAACCTACGAGCAGTACTTC.